This T cell receptor beta chain was sequenced during a study of T cell responses to AZD1222 COVID-19 vaccine (dated by TCRdb to about 2021). In the study overall: AZD1222 recipients with second doses at about 4 weeks or about 12 weeks were pooled, because spike-specific TCR depth and breadth did not differ between schedules. A total of over 230 trial participants underwent TCR sequencing, of whom 200 to 220 received two doses of AZD1222 and some 25 received two doses of the MenACWY control vaccine. Enrollment into the trials was organized by age into subgroups of 18-55, 56-69 and 70-plus years, and those subgroups contained roughly 150, 30 and 60 TCR-sequenced participants, respectively.

General study outcomes and caveats: The 56-69-year group was small, and its depth increase did not reach significance, likely because of low power. Participants were mostly white British and included more females than males, and it was suggested by the authors that clonal diversity may have been underestimated. Because no day 14 peak-response samples were available, the repertoires could be characterized only after the peak T cell response. Epitopes outside the regions mutated in the B.1.351 and B.1.1.7 variants were reportedly recognized by nearly half of the unique spike-specific TCRs. Only six AZD1222 recipients were SARS-CoV-2 seropositive at baseline, limiting conclusions about previously exposed vaccinees. CD4 TCRs associated with the vaccine covered the entire spike protein, and the dominant responses were in regions 160-218 and 743-854. A significant rise in spike-specific TCR breadth and depth was observed after two AZD1222 doses relative to day 0 and relative to MenACWY recipients.

The CDR3 regions of human TCRbeta chains were analyzed by immunosequencing. Turning to the authors' computational methods: Repertoire TCRs were matched against a reference library of SARS-CoV-2-specific TCRs generated with the MIRA antigen-specificity platform. Breadth was defined as the fraction of unique TCRs that were SARS-CoV-2-associated, and depth was defined as the fraction of total T cells that were SARS-CoV-2-associated. Using the MIRA data, every spike-specific TCR was mapped to the spike region that the TCR reacted to and assigned to either a CD4 or a CD8 class. Log10-transformed breadth and depth values were compared by one-way ANOVA with Sidak's multiple comparisons tests. This is the immuneACCESS table as TCRdb keeps it, with only in-frame sequences that have V and J called. A part of the clones is gone; compared with another copy, unresolved V genes explain less than half, and the rest is unexplained. That table supplies the V and J calls and clone size; D and trimming were determined from the DNA. A total of about 120,000 clones appear in this sample, about 92% of them only once. In total, the top ten clones hold 1.1% of the sample.

The time point label here, explained by the study, means: baseline before first vaccination. Vaccinee samples were obtained from the UK trials COV001 and COV002, which included a single-blind randomized controlled phase 2/3 trial of AZD1222 (ChAdOx1 nCoV-19) in healthy adults. For TCRbeta chain sequencing, PBMC samples from trial participants were taken at day 0 and at day 28 after the second dose. Measured from the cysteine to the phenylalanine, the CDR3 is 10 residues long. CDR3 DNA only is kept here, 30 bases in frame from base 1. CDR1 and CDR2, per the germline V gene (reference sequence), are SGHAT and FQDESV. Notes on this clone: Its antigen specificity is not known. No base-level quality is on record; no much larger clone is a single base apart.

This sequence was found in an adult in good health. The chain is encoded by TRBV11-1 joined to TRBJ1-6, with the D gene not confidently named. Here the sequenced sample was peripheral blood, taken on day 0 of AZD1222 vaccination. The CDR3 region: CAVIRRPLHF. The nucleotide sequence is given as TGTGCAGTGATTCGAAGACCCCTCCACTTT.